This T cell receptor (beta chain) was documented in a study of blood T cell repertoires in COVID-19. At the level of the study: PBMCs, B-cell-depleted T cells, or T cells were the source of the cDNA or gDNA that made up the material.

The table lists this clone with a count of one. In the original analysis: Estimation of nucleated cell counts was performed using reference gene primer amplification. Sequencing used immunoSEQ multiplex PCR; TCRdb keeps in-frame clones, though not all of them. V and J calls and clone size are copied from that table; D and trimming were computed from the DNA. Here the sample spans 150,000 to 200,000 clones, around nine tenths being singletons. Germline CDR1 SGHRS, CDR2 YFSETQ. The CDR3 runs 13 residues. V lost 5 bases and J 8 bases, leaving 16 bases between the germline ends. Cohort 3 donors were reported recovered after two negative PCRs, clearance, or symptom resolution.

The sequencing sample was made of PBMCs or T cells enriched from blood (not recorded which). The receptor was derived from a woman under 30 who had recovered from COVID-19. The rearrangement links TRBV5-1 to TRBJ1-2, with a tentative D call TRBD1 (5 bases). The CDR3 DNA is TGCGCCAGCAGTCGGGGGAAGGTGGACGGCTACACCTTC. This gives the protein CASSRGKVDGYTF.